This T cell receptor beta chain was documented in a study of control samples from healthy donors and cancer patients. This CDR3 region has 14 residues. Germline V gives CDR1 MNHEY, CDR2 SVGAGI. Trimming stripped 6 bases from V and 5 bases from J, with 16 bases between. Produced via immunoSEQ multiplex PCR; TCRdb's table is partial and in-frame only. The sample holds tens of thousands of clones; around nine tenths are singletons and the top ten take 3.6%. The sample comprised blood. This TCR was sampled from a woman aged 50 to 60 in good health. This chain joins TRBV6-5 and TRBJ1-1; no clear D gene. The CDR3 nucleotides are TGTGCCAGCAGATCCACTAAGGGATCAACTGAAGCTTTCTTT. Translated: CASRSTKGSTEAFF.